This T cell receptor beta chain was sequenced in a study of blood T cell repertoires in COVID-19. For the study at large: T cells, B-cell-depleted T cells, or PBMCs provided the cDNA or gDNA that served as material.

The CDR3 has 16 residues. Trimming cost V 1 base and J 0 bases, with 12 bases left between them. The germline V gene has CDR1 MDHEN and CDR2 SYDVKM. In the authors' workflow: Scientists estimated how many nucleated cells there were by amplifying reference gene primers. TCRdb's table, derived via immunoSEQ multiplex PCR, lists solely in-frame clones and lacks some. D and trimming come from the DNA, and the V and J calls and clone size come from that table. The sample records some 400,000 clones, 70% to 90% being singletons. The chain links TRBV28 to TRBJ1-1; TRBD1 is a possible D gene (5 bases). Sequencing was performed on peripheral blood. The TCR was taken from a woman aged 60-75 years with COVID-19, enrolled during active disease. CDR3 in DNA: TGTGCCAGCAGTTTATTGACAGCTTACTTGAACACTGAAGCTTTCTTT. Translation: CASSLLTAYLNTEAFF. The variable domain in full, with the rest retrieved from reference TRBV28 and TRBJ1-1, is DVKVTQSSRYLVKRTGEKVFLECVQDMDHENMFWYRQDPGLGLRLIYFSYDVKMKEKGDIPEGYSVSREKKERFSLILESASTNQTSMYLCASSLLTAYLNTEAFFGQGTRLTVV.